The rows below give T cell receptor beta chains drawn from one sample of a study of blood T cells in healthy people across ages. MiXCR, run by TCRdb on the 5' RACE reads, gives a single entry per CDR3 protein. The table has under 2,000,000 distinct CDR3 sequences, around 48% seen once. Sequences were obtained from blood. The receptors originated from a woman aged 40 to 49 in good health. Both conserved end residues are part of each CDR3. Fields, in order: D gene, CDR3 length, V gene, clone size, J gene, CDR3 DNA, CDR3 protein. D genes are given only for firm matches. Clone sizes are given selectively: once, few, many, or a class where the clone is expanded.

D gene: .
CDR3 length: 17
V gene: TRBV7-2
clone size: .
J gene: TRBJ2-1
CDR3 DNA: TGTGCCAGCAGCTTTCCCAAACGGGGGAGCTCCTACAATGAGCAGTTCTTC
CDR3 protein: CASSFPKRGSSYNEQFF

D gene: TRBD2
CDR3 length: 16
V gene: TRBV20-1
clone size: .
J gene: TRBJ2-5
CDR3 DNA: TGCAGTGCTCCTCCTCGGCTAGCGGGGAGTAGGGAGACCCAGTACTTC
CDR3 protein: CSAPPRLAGSRETQYF

D gene: .
CDR3 length: 13
V gene: TRBV3-1
clone size: many
J gene: TRBJ2-5
CDR3 DNA: TGTGCCAGCAGCCGGACGGACAAGGGGACCCAGTACTTC
CDR3 protein: CASSRTDKGTQYF

D gene: .
CDR3 length: 15
V gene: TRBV28
clone size: .
J gene: TRBJ1-2
CDR3 DNA: TGTGCCAGCAGCTTTCTCACTTTAGCTAACTATGGCTACACCTTC
CDR3 protein: CASSFLTLANYGYTF

D gene: .
CDR3 length: 13
V gene: TRBV28
clone size: .
J gene: TRBJ1-1
CDR3 DNA: TGTGCCAGCAGTTTATGGGCGAACACTGAAGCTTTCTTT
CDR3 protein: CASSLWANTEAFF

D gene: TRBD2
CDR3 length: 14
V gene: TRBV3-1
clone size: .
J gene: TRBJ2-1
CDR3 DNA: TGTGCCAGCAGCCAGCCGACTAGCGGCAATGAGCAGTTCTTC
CDR3 protein: CASSQPTSGNEQFF

D gene: TRBD2
CDR3 length: 18
V gene: TRBV5-1
clone size: once
J gene: TRBJ2-1
CDR3 DNA: TGCGCCAGCAGCTTCGGTAGCGGGGACCTTTTCTCCTACAATGAGCAGTTCTTC
CDR3 protein: CASSFGSGDLFSYNEQFF

D gene: .
CDR3 length: 14
V gene: TRBV27
clone size: .
J gene: TRBJ2-1
CDR3 DNA: TGTGCCAGCAGTTTTAGGAGGGAACACAATGAGCAGTTCTTC
CDR3 protein: CASSFRREHNEQFF

D gene: .
CDR3 length: 15
V gene: TRBV20-1
clone size: .
J gene: TRBJ2-3
CDR3 DNA: TGCAGTGCTAGGGGTGGTACGAGGCACACAGATACGCAGTATTTT
CDR3 protein: CSARGGTRHTDTQYF

D gene: .
CDR3 length: 16
V gene: TRBV7-2
clone size: .
J gene: TRBJ1-2
CDR3 DNA: TGTGCCAGCAGCACCTACCCGGGCGCTCAAGACTATGGCTACACCTTC
CDR3 protein: CASSTYPGAQDYGYTF

D gene: TRBD1
CDR3 length: 15
V gene: TRBV27
clone size: .
J gene: TRBJ2-1
CDR3 DNA: TGTGCCAGCAGTTCACGCCGGGACAGGGACAATGAGCAGTTCTTC
CDR3 protein: CASSSRRDRDNEQFF

D gene: TRBD1
CDR3 length: 14
V gene: TRBV5-5
clone size: .
J gene: TRBJ2-7
CDR3 DNA: TGTGCCAGCAGCCTAGAGGACAGGGTAGCCGAGCAGTACTTC
CDR3 protein: CASSLEDRVAEQYF

D gene: .
CDR3 length: 16
V gene: TRBV9
clone size: few
J gene: TRBJ2-4
CDR3 DNA: TGTGCCAGCAGCCCTGGGGAAGTTCTAGACAAAAACATTCAGTACTTC
CDR3 protein: CASSPGEVLDKNIQYF

D gene: TRBD1
CDR3 length: 16
V gene: TRBV7-9
clone size: .
J gene: TRBJ2-5
CDR3 DNA: TGTGCCAGCAGCTTAGCCCCCTCGACAGGGAAAGAGACCCAGTACTTC
CDR3 protein: CASSLAPSTGKETQYF

D gene: .
CDR3 length: 16
V gene: TRBV7-3
clone size: .
J gene: TRBJ1-6
CDR3 DNA: TGTGCCAGCAGCCTTGCCGGGGCAGGGGATAATTCACCCCTCCACTTT
CDR3 protein: CASSLAGAGDNSPLHF

D gene: TRBD1
CDR3 length: 14
V gene: TRBV28
clone size: .
J gene: TRBJ2-7
CDR3 DNA: TGTGCCAGCAAAGGAGCCGGGACAGCCTACGAGCAGTACTTC
CDR3 protein: CASKGAGTAYEQYF

D gene: .
CDR3 length: 12
V gene: TRBV9
clone size: .
J gene: TRBJ2-1
CDR3 DNA: TGTGCCAGCAGCGTAGAAGGGGGGCCCCCGTTCTTC
CDR3 protein: CASSVEGGPPFF

D gene: .
CDR3 length: 12
V gene: TRBV20-1
clone size: few
J gene: TRBJ2-1
CDR3 DNA: TGCAGTGCTGGAACAGGGATCCATGAGCAGTTCTTC
CDR3 protein: CSAGTGIHEQFF

D gene: .
CDR3 length: 14
V gene: TRBV20-1
clone size: .
J gene: TRBJ2-7
CDR3 DNA: TGCAGTGCTCAACCCAGGTTATACGCCTACGAGCAGTACTTC
CDR3 protein: CSAQPRLYAYEQYF

D gene: .
CDR3 length: 17
V gene: TRBV4-1
clone size: .
J gene: TRBJ2-2
CDR3 DNA: TGCGCCAGCAGCCAAGTCCCATCAGGGAAAAGCACCGGGGAGCTGTTTTTT
CDR3 protein: CASSQVPSGKSTGELFF

D gene: .
CDR3 length: 14
V gene: TRBV20-1
clone size: .
J gene: TRBJ2-3
CDR3 DNA: TGCAGTGCTAGAGTATCAGGGGACACAGATACGCAGTATTTT
CDR3 protein: CSARVSGDTDTQYF

D gene: .
CDR3 length: 19
V gene: TRBV7-2
clone size: few
J gene: TRBJ2-7
CDR3 DNA: TGTGCCAGCAGCCGGGACAAACCAGCGGGGATCTACGGGGTCTACGAGCAGTACTTC
CDR3 protein: CASSRDKPAGIYGVYEQYF

D gene: TRBD1
CDR3 length: 16
V gene: TRBV7-8
clone size: few
J gene: TRBJ2-5
CDR3 DNA: TGTGCCAGCAGCTTTATTAAACCAGACAGGGGAGAGACCCAGTACTTC
CDR3 protein: CASSFIKPDRGETQYF

D gene: .
CDR3 length: 13
V gene: TRBV6-5
clone size: .
J gene: TRBJ2-3
CDR3 DNA: TGTGCCAGCGGGCGGGGGCCCACAGATACGCAGTATTTT
CDR3 protein: CASGRGPTDTQYF

D gene: .
CDR3 length: 12
V gene: TRBV4-1
clone size: .
J gene: TRBJ1-6
CDR3 DNA: TGCGCCAGCAGCCAAGGTGTTTCACCCCTCCACTTT
CDR3 protein: CASSQGVSPLHF

D gene: TRBD2
CDR3 length: 16
V gene: TRBV5-5
clone size: .
J gene: TRBJ2-6
CDR3 DNA: TGTGCCAGCAGGCCGGGGGGGAGCTCTGGGGCCAACGTCCTGACTTTC
CDR3 protein: CASRPGGSSGANVLTF

D gene: TRBD2
CDR3 length: 17
V gene: TRBV4-2
clone size: .
J gene: TRBJ2-1
CDR3 DNA: TGTGCCAGCAGCCAATCGACCCGGGGGGGCTCCTACAATGAGCAGTTCTTC
CDR3 protein: CASSQSTRGGSYNEQFF

D gene: .
CDR3 length: 15
V gene: TRBV20-1
clone size: .
J gene: TRBJ2-2
CDR3 DNA: TGCAGTGCTAGAGATCTCGGGGCGTGGACCGGGGAGCTGTTTTTT
CDR3 protein: CSARDLGAWTGELFF

D gene: .
CDR3 length: 13
V gene: TRBV12-3/TRBV12-4
clone size: .
J gene: TRBJ2-1
CDR3 DNA: TGTGTCAGCAGTCCCCAGCAGTACAATGAGCAGTTCTTC
CDR3 protein: CVSSPQQYNEQFF

D gene: TRBD2
CDR3 length: 16
V gene: TRBV7-9
clone size: .
J gene: TRBJ2-7
CDR3 DNA: TGTGCCAGCAACCAAAGCGGGATCCCTGAAACCTACGAGCAGTACTTC
CDR3 protein: CASNQSGIPETYEQYF

D gene: .
CDR3 length: 12
V gene: TRBV6-2/TRBV6-3
clone size: .
J gene: TRBJ2-3
CDR3 DNA: TGTGCCAGCCGCCGGGCCTCAGATACGCAGTATTTT
CDR3 protein: CASRRASDTQYF

D gene: .
CDR3 length: 16
V gene: TRBV24-1
clone size: .
J gene: TRBJ2-3
CDR3 DNA: TGTGCCACCAGTGATGCGACAGGGACTAGCACAGATACGCAGTATTTT
CDR3 protein: CATSDATGTSTDTQYF

D gene: .
CDR3 length: 15
V gene: TRBV20-1
clone size: once
J gene: TRBJ2-1
CDR3 DNA: TGCAGTGTCCCGGTATGGTCGAGCTCCTACAATGAGCAGTTCTTC
CDR3 protein: CSVPVWSSSYNEQFF

D gene: TRBD1
CDR3 length: 15
V gene: TRBV5-1
clone size: few
J gene: TRBJ1-2
CDR3 DNA: TGCGCCAGCAGCCCGGACAGGGGGCAACCCTATGGCTACACCTTC
CDR3 protein: CASSPDRGQPYGYTF

D gene: .
CDR3 length: 12
V gene: TRBV7-2
clone size: many
J gene: TRBJ2-5
CDR3 DNA: TGTGCCAGCAGCACCCCAGGGGAGACCCAGTACTTC
CDR3 protein: CASSTPGETQYF

D gene: .
CDR3 length: 16
V gene: TRBV24-1
clone size: .
J gene: TRBJ2-7
CDR3 DNA: TGTGCCACCAGTGATTTGTGGACAAGCTCCTACAATGAGCAGTACTTC
CDR3 protein: CATSDLWTSSYNEQYF

D gene: .
CDR3 length: 17
V gene: TRBV7-2
clone size: .
J gene: TRBJ2-1
CDR3 DNA: TGTGCCAGCAGCCGTGTGCCACGGGCGAGCTCCTACAATGAGCAGTTCTTC
CDR3 protein: CASSRVPRASSYNEQFF

D gene: .
CDR3 length: 14
V gene: TRBV9
clone size: .
J gene: TRBJ2-1
CDR3 DNA: TGTGCCAGCAGCGTAGTCCTAAATCAGAATGAGCAGTTCTTC
CDR3 protein: CASSVVLNQNEQFF

D gene: .
CDR3 length: 13
V gene: TRBV9
clone size: many
J gene: TRBJ2-5
CDR3 DNA: TGTGCCAGCAGCCGGGACGTAGGAGAGACCCAGTACTTC
CDR3 protein: CASSRDVGETQYF

D gene: TRBD1
CDR3 length: 15
V gene: TRBV15
clone size: .
J gene: TRBJ2-7
CDR3 DNA: TGTGCCACCAGCAGAGATCCCAGGACAGGGGACGAGCAGTACTTC
CDR3 protein: CATSRDPRTGDEQYF

D gene: .
CDR3 length: 13
V gene: TRBV12-3/TRBV12-4
clone size: .
J gene: TRBJ2-7
CDR3 DNA: TGTGCCAGCAGTTTAGCAGGGAAGGCTGAGCAGTACTTC
CDR3 protein: CASSLAGKAEQYF

D gene: .
CDR3 length: 17
V gene: TRBV19
clone size: .
J gene: TRBJ2-2
CDR3 DNA: TGTGCCAGTAGTATAGAAATCGCCAGGGAAAACACCGGGGAGCTGTTTTTT
CDR3 protein: CASSIEIARENTGELFF

D gene: TRBD1
CDR3 length: 18
V gene: TRBV9
clone size: .
J gene: TRBJ2-7
CDR3 DNA: TGTGCCAGCAGCGTAGAGGGACAGGGGCCCCCCGCTGCCTACGAGCAGTACTTC
CDR3 protein: CASSVEGQGPPAAYEQYF

D gene: .
CDR3 length: 12
V gene: TRBV29-1
clone size: .
J gene: TRBJ2-5
CDR3 DNA: TGCAGCGTTGAATCCTCCGGGGAGACCCAGTACTTC
CDR3 protein: CSVESSGETQYF

D gene: .
CDR3 length: 16
V gene: TRBV7-2
clone size: .
J gene: TRBJ1-5
CDR3 DNA: TGTGCCAGCAGCTTACAGGGACACAGGGTGGACCAGCCCCAGCATTTT
CDR3 protein: CASSLQGHRVDQPQHF

D gene: .
CDR3 length: 16
V gene: TRBV13
clone size: few
J gene: TRBJ2-3
CDR3 DNA: TGTGCCAGCAGCTCTCCCCCGGGGGTTAGCACAGATACGCAGTATTTT
CDR3 protein: CASSSPPGVSTDTQYF

D gene: .
CDR3 length: 15
V gene: TRBV28
clone size: .
J gene: TRBJ2-5
CDR3 DNA: TGTGCCAGCAGTTTATTCCAGACTAACCAAGAGACCCAGTACTTC
CDR3 protein: CASSLFQTNQETQYF

D gene: .
CDR3 length: 13
V gene: TRBV25-1
clone size: .
J gene: TRBJ2-7
CDR3 DNA: TGTGCCACCTCGCTCAGTAGCTCCTACGAGCAGTACTTC
CDR3 protein: CATSLSSSYEQYF

D gene: TRBD2
CDR3 length: 12
V gene: TRBV20-1
clone size: .
J gene: TRBJ2-1
CDR3 DNA: TGCAGTGCGCAGCGGGGTGGGGGTAGGCAGTTCTTC
CDR3 protein: CSAQRGGGRQFF

D gene: TRBD2
CDR3 length: 17
V gene: TRBV7-9
clone size: .
J gene: TRBJ2-4
CDR3 DNA: TGTGCCCGCAGCTTATTTCAAGCGGGGGGGTCCTCCTACGGGCAGTACTTC
CDR3 protein: CARSLFQAGGSSYGQYF

D gene: .
CDR3 length: 15
V gene: TRBV12-3/TRBV12-4
clone size: .
J gene: TRBJ2-3
CDR3 DNA: TGTGCCAGCACCCTGACAGGAAACAGTTTAGATACGCAGTATTTT
CDR3 protein: CASTLTGNSLDTQYF

D gene: TRBD2
CDR3 length: 15
V gene: TRBV12-3/TRBV12-4
clone size: .
J gene: TRBJ2-7
CDR3 DNA: TGTGCCAGCGCCACCGCTAGCGGGGGAATCTACGAGCAGTACTTC
CDR3 protein: CASATASGGIYEQYF

D gene: TRBD1
CDR3 length: 15
V gene: TRBV15
clone size: few
J gene: TRBJ2-3
CDR3 DNA: TGTGCCACCAGCAGAGGGGACAGGGATGCAGATACGCAGTATTTT
CDR3 protein: CATSRGDRDADTQYF

D gene: .
CDR3 length: 15
V gene: TRBV7-2
clone size: .
J gene: TRBJ1-2
CDR3 DNA: TGTGCCAGCAGCCCACCAAGACAGTCTAACTATGGCTACACCTTC
CDR3 protein: CASSPPRQSNYGYTF